The clone carrying this TCR beta chain has more than one count but fewer than ten. The entry originates in a study of blood T cells in healthy people across ages. Alongside a J-beta primer mix, a sample-barcoded 5' primer served in a second PCR lasting roughly 7 to 12 cycles. TCRdb re-called the 5' RACE reads through MiXCR, storing one row per CDR3 protein. The data hold about 800,000 distinct CDR3 sequences, with roughly 25% observed a single time. This CDR3 is 14 amino acids long. Germline V gives CDR1 LGHNA, CDR2 YSLEER. The same sample was also studied in work on T cells of mothers and their children. That study reports: In each mother, TCR beta CDR3 reads exceeded 8 million; in each child, they numbered a few million.

Sequencing input: blood. This chain links TRBV4-3 with TRBJ2-5; 10 bases line up with TRBD1. The J call is uncertain, as TRBJ2-7 better fits the DNA end. The source is a boy between 5 and 17 years old in good health. The CDR3 DNA follows: TGCGCCAGCAGCCAAGGACAGGGGGCTCACGAGCAGTACTTC. Protein product: CASSQGQGAHEQYF.